This T cell receptor beta chain appears in the sequencing data of a study of response to subunit inactivated influenza vaccine. The study's findings and limits: Authors suggested each seasonal influenza vaccination recruits few new T cells.

Each CDR3 protein is one row after TCRdb ran MiXCR on the RT-PCR reads. The sample carries roughly 700,000 distinct CDR3 sequences, roughly 14% recorded once. V dropped 6 bases and J dropped 2 bases, with 8 bases sitting between them. Looked up from germline, CDR1 is SNHLY and CDR2 is FYNNEI. There are 12 residues in the CDR3. This clonotype turned up a few times. Its antigen is currently unknown. The J gene is TRBJ2-7, the V gene TRBV2, with no clear D. The source was PBMCs from blood, collected around two weeks before vaccination. The clonotype was recovered from a man in his forties or fifties who received an inactivated influenza vaccine. CDR3: CASRDTAYEQYF. The DNA of the CDR3 is TGTGCCAGCAGGGATACAGCCTACGAGCAGTACTTC.